A single sample gave rise to the 3 T cell receptor beta chains below, sequenced in a study of T cell responses to AZD1222 COVID-19 vaccine. Assay used: immunoSEQ multiplex PCR; TCRdb lists only in-frame clones, some missing. The data hold around 25,000 clones, with over 75% observed a single time. The sample in question was peripheral blood, obtained 28 days after the second AZD1222 dose. Receptors originate from an adult who received the AZD1222 COVID-19 vaccine.

The V call is TRBV7-9, the J call TRBJ1-1; 8 bases agree with TRBD1. In germline, CDR1 is SEHNR, CDR2 FQNEAQ (reference sequence). The CDR3 is 14 residues long. With V trimmed by 5 bases and J by 4 bases, 6 bases remained unmatched. The CDR3 coding sequence is TGTGCCAGCAGCCCCGGGACAGGCGTCACTGAAGCTTTCTTT. This sequence encodes CASSPGTGVTEAFF.

The V gene is TRBV3-1 (or the pseudogene TRBV3-2), the J gene TRBJ1-1; 8 positions match TRBD1. CDR1 and CDR2 (germline): LGHDT, YNNKEL (reference sequence). V dropped 2 bases and J dropped 11; count of bases not matched to a gene: 1. The CDR3 loop spans 11 amino acids. CDR3: CASSQQGAAFF. CDR3 sequence (DNA): TGTGCCAGCAGCCAACAGGGGGCCGCTTTCTTT.

CDR3 nucleotides: TGTGCCACCAGCGGGGACAGGGATAATGAAAAACTGTTTTTT. Protein product: CATSGDRDNEKLFF. This chain joins TRBV15 and TRBJ1-4, with 9 positions matching TRBD1. After removal of 5 bases from V and 4 bases from J, the junction contained 2 bases not matched to a gene. Germline V gives CDR1 LNHNV, CDR2 YYDKDF (reference sequence). The CDR3 runs to 14 residues. Full variable domain (remainder filled in from reference TRBV15 and TRBJ1-4): DAMVIQNPRYQVTQFGKPVTLSCSQTLNHNVMYWYQQKSSQAPKLLFHYYDKDFNNEADTPDNFQSRRPNTSFCFLDIRSPGLGDTAMYLCATSGDRDNEKLFFGSGTQLSVL.